This T cell receptor beta chain was found in a study of cytomegalovirus exposure and HLA in healthy donors (dated by TCRdb to the late 2010s). Turning to the overall study: In an earlier analysis of some 610 of the donors, under 300 Gb of sequence data and approximately 120 million unique TCR beta sequences from about 179 million T cells were reported. Approximately 310 gigabases of sequencing data and around 85 million unique TCR sequences made up an early release that covered over 550 HLA-typed donors. The genetic ancestry cluster associated with self-reported Caucasian donors included 65% to 90% of the roughly 400 genotyped donors. The study aimed to test whether cataloging public T cell receptors could reveal signatures of past pathogen exposure. The study used immunosequencing to profile the T cell repertoires of 670 or so subjects and linked those repertoires to cytomegalovirus serostatus. Along with the approximately 700-subject first cohort, a separate validation cohort of 120 different subjects was used. High-throughput TCR immunosequencing, statistical association of individual TCRs with disease status, and machine learning were combined to predict cytomegalovirus infection status. In a later analysis, previously published TCR beta repertoires from fewer than 750 donors were re-analyzed and high-resolution HLA genotyping was added so that TCR occurrence patterns could be studied. The later analysis used no new phenotypic data to find candidate immune exposures, relying instead on TCR beta sequences and their occurrence across donors. An earlier analysis of approximately 500 of the donors applied high-throughput TCR beta sequencing to assess whether each TCR beta V gene segment acted as functional or pseudogenic. Donor age, sex, ethnicity and CMV serostatus were compiled together with the repertoire data. A later genetic analysis took genome-wide SNP genotypes for about three fifths of the roughly 700 donors and used that subset as a discovery cohort. Every repertoire in the discovery cohort had been generated on one and the same sequencing platform. HLA typing covered class I and class II loci at four-digit resolution. Typing coverage differed by locus: A, B, C, DRB1 and DQB1 were typed in roughly 629-630 donors, DQA1 in roughly 510, DPA1 in nearly 610, and DPB1 in roughly 450. Four or five DR-DQ haplotypes were handled as single units for association and clustering, since linkage in the cohort was strong. Among almost 400 genotyped donors of the cohort, an average of roughly 240,000 unique TCR beta nucleotide sequences were sequenced per donor, about a sixth of them non-productive. Results the study describes overall, beyond this receptor: Immune exposure information for the cohort was limited to CMV serostatus. Because HLA typing was unavailable for some donors at each locus, only the typed subset was used in association tests. Only TCR beta chains were sequenced in this cohort, and the absence of alpha or paired-chain data limited detectable features. The authors suggested that the approach could potentially be extended to other disease states and immunological phenotypes. Assigning TCR associations to individual alleles was difficult when HLA alleles, especially DR and DQ, strongly co-occurred. Because counts were too low, roughly 16 rarely observed V segments, including chromosome 9 orphons, were excluded from the earlier analysis of some 540 of the donors. The study listed approximately 150 TCR beta chains as associated with cytomegalovirus. In a later analysis, HLA-associated TCR beta chains were found to be more clonally expanded and to have lower generation probabilities than equally common non-associated chains. In vitro tests confirmed that three of the cytomegalovirus-associated TCR beta chains recognize cytomegalovirus antigens. Correlated functional status among segregating V segments might reflect linkage disequilibrium, but an unknown experimental factor could not be ruled out. A later genetic analysis associated a missense DCLRE1C variant with V-gene and J-gene trimming of TCR beta chains, and an independent cohort replicated the association. Most TCR sequences were observed very rarely across donors, whereas some public TCRs were present in many individuals. In both the original and validation cohorts, the classifier was reported to diagnose cytomegalovirus status with high specificity and sensitivity. In an earlier analysis of approximately 590 of the donors, most TCR beta V segments appeared in productive rearrangements about 87% or about 30% of the time, broadly matching IMGT annotations. In a later analysis, over 15,000 TCR beta sequences were associated with specific HLA alleles at a false discovery rate of 0.05. A group of highly shared sequence variants was considered likely to be a technical artifact of the sequencing pipeline. In a later analysis, the rate of TCR association differed among HLA loci, with DRB1 alleles having the most associated TCRs and HLA-C alleles having the fewest. Roughly uniform sequencing depth across donors was assumed in presence/absence analyses, although this assumption may not hold. According to a later genetic analysis, donors in an Asian-associated ancestry cluster had fewer N-insertions in productive TCRs than the roughly 670-donor mean. A further reported finding was that TCR beta sequences accurately predicted the HLA-A and HLA-B alleles for most subjects in the first cohort. Some IMGT-functional V segments, including TRBV6-2 and TRBV6-3, could not be distinguished by the 87-base-pair reads and were therefore excluded. Most CMV-associated TCR beta chains appeared to be HLA-restricted in a later analysis, and the HLA associations seemed to be driven largely by CMV exposure. A later analysis reported that several top co-occurrence clusters appeared linked to parvovirus B19, influenza, CMV and Epstein-Barr virus.

This clone was counted once. Its antigen has not been determined. No qualities accompany the bases; no much larger clone lies one base away. Library construction relied on the immunoSEQ multiplex PCR assay. For the multiplex PCR, a mixture combining 60 forward primers for TCR Vbeta segments and 13 reverse primers for TCR Jbeta segments was used. Amplification of the CDR3 region of rearranged TCR beta genes was performed with a multiplex PCR assay on genomic DNA. The Illumina HiSeq System was used to sequence the amplified TCR beta libraries as 87-base-pair reads. In the original analysis: A later analysis tallied around 87 million unique TCR beta chains across the 640 or so repertoires, and some 10 million of those chains were shared by two or more donors. Raw reads were error-corrected and collapsed into unique sequences by a nearest-neighbor algorithm in which closely related sequences were merged to remove PCR and sequencing errors. V, D and J gene segments were assigned by aligning CDR3 sequences to IMGT reference sequences. For a sequence to be retained, a match of at least six nucleotides to both a V gene segment and a J gene segment was required. A rearrangement counted as productive if the CDR3 had no stop codons and remained in frame with V and J, and every other rearrangement counted as non-productive. Following IMGT convention, CDR3 was defined as the stretch from the second conserved V-encoded cysteine up to the conserved J-encoded phenylalanine. The earlier analysis of 500 to 750 of the donors excluded any sequence lacking an unambiguous match to a single V gene segment. An earlier analysis of a few hundred of the donors called V segments functional above 56.7% productive rearrangements and segregating when the between-donor standard deviation exceeded 5%. To diagnose cytomegalovirus status from the catalog of TCR beta chain sequences, a statistical classification framework was built. In a later analysis, V and J genes were assigned by comparing TCR nucleotide sequences against IMGT/GENE-DB human TR gene sequences. The TCRdist pipeline was used in a later analysis to assign CDR3 sequences and most-parsimonious VDJ recombination scenarios. In a later analysis, every TCR beta chain was defined by the combination of its CDR3 amino acid sequence and its V-gene family, and reads without a unique V-gene family were dropped. As a way to deal with suspected cross-contamination and a sequencing artifact, a later analysis dropped roughly 600 nucleotide sequences that were highly shared and had low generation probability. A later analysis calculated a clonal expansion index for each public chain from normalized within-repertoire ranks of inferred template counts. In a later analysis, generation probabilities were computed with a VDJ recombination model fitted to out-of-frame rearrangements, and the resulting probabilities were checked against IGoR. In a later analysis, TCR-TCR, TCR-HLA and TCR-CMV co-occurrence was scored with hypergeometric tests, and a repertoire-size bias correction was applied to TCR pairs. A later analysis estimated false discovery rates by permuting HLA or CMV assignments 20 times. In a later analysis, co-occurring TCRs were grouped using DBSCAN, and TCRdist sequence similarity was added for clustering within HLA-allele-positive subsets. For co-occurrence clustering, repertoires with fewer than 30,000 or more than 120,000 public chains were excluded, along with roughly 5 repertoires with anomalous nucleotide sharing. This is the immuneACCESS table as TCRdb keeps it, with only in-frame sequences that have V and J called. A part of the clones is gone; compared with another copy, unresolved V genes explain less than half, and the rest is unexplained. V, J and clone size were drawn from that table, and D and trimming were deduced from the DNA. This sample is represented by 100,000 to 150,000 clones; roughly 75% of them were singletons. About 11% of the sample goes to the ten largest clones.

Ends trimmed: V by 1 base, J by 8 bases; bases unmatched to a gene: 9. Per the germline V gene (reference sequence), SEHNR is the CDR1 and FQNEAQ is the CDR2. The CDR3 covers 16 residues, taking in both the cysteine and the phenylalanine. Only the CDR3 DNA is retained, 48 bases long and in frame from the first base. The cohort consisted of 650 to 700 healthy bone marrow donors. Cohort members were all nominally healthy when sampled, although unrecorded immune exposures were likely present. The donor tested CMV seropositive and was one of the 289 seropositive cohort members. A peripheral blood sample was collected from each donor, and TCR beta sequencing was performed on peripheral blood mononuclear cells. Genomic DNA was extracted from the blood cell samples with the Qiagen DNeasy Blood Extraction Kit.

The sample consisted of PBMCs. This chain joins TRBV7-9 to TRBJ2-1, with 9 central nucleotides matching TRBD2. This TCR was recovered from a man aged 25 to 40 in good health and CMV-seropositive. The bases are TGTGCCAGCAGCTTAGGGGGGACTAGCCGGATCGATGAGCAGTTCTTC. Its protein is CASSLGGTSRIDEQFF. Supplemented by the reference TRBV7-9 and TRBJ2-1 proteins around the CDR3, the complete variable domain is DTGVSQNPRHKITKRGQNVTFRCDPISEHNRLYWYRQTLGQGPEFLTYFQNEAQLEKSRLLSDRFSAERPKGSFSTLEIQRTEQGDSAMYLCASSLGGTSRIDEQFFGPGTRLTVL.